The T cell receptor beta chain described here comes from a study of shared clonotypes between healthy human individuals. Source study methods: Filtering differed for immunoSEQ, which gave only junction sequences without quality scores. The assay was immunoSEQ multiplex PCR, and TCRdb's table has in-frame clones only and misses some. V and J calls and clone size are as listed in that table; D and trimming were resolved from the DNA. Found here are about 2.3 million clones, roughly 93% of them singletons; the top ten hold 0.39%. Trimming left V 5 bases short and J 7 bases short, with 10 bases between. In germline, CDR1 is SGHTA, CDR2 FQGNSA. The CDR3 length is 12 residues. Study results and caveats: Non-shared clonotypes showed lower generation probabilities than clonotypes common to all four donors.

About this clone: Antigen: not known.

The chain couples TRBV7-2 to TRBJ2-3; D ambiguous. This TCR was recovered from a man younger than 35 in good health. Some clones in this sample may be carry-over from other donors' samples. The material sequenced was naive CD4+ T cells from PBMCs. This sample's subset: CD45RA+ positively selected. The DNA of the CDR3 is TGTGCCAGCAGCCCACTTTCGTATACGCAGTATTTT. This translates into CASSPLSYTQYF.